The source of this T cell receptor beta chain is a study of patients and donors after allogeneic stem cell transplantation. TCRdb re-called the RT-PCR reads with MiXCR, one entry per CDR3 protein. The sample consists of 90,000 to 130,000 distinct CDR3 sequences, approximately 35% of them appearing once. This clonotype came up a few times. In germline, CDR1 is LGHNA, CDR2 YSLEER. This CDR3 has 18 amino acids. V dropped 3 bases and J dropped 3; count of bases not matched to a gene: 10. The sequence derives from a human donor who was either an allogeneic HSCT recipient or a stem cell or donor lymphocyte infusion donor (not recorded which). It is not recorded whose cells these are; they may come from a transplant donor. The sample was blood, either unsorted or a sorted T cell fraction (not recorded which). The V gene is TRBV4-3, the J gene TRBJ2-1; 11 bases are shared with TRBD1. The CDR3 region is CASSQLNWTGGFYNEQFF. CDR3 coding DNA: TGCGCCAGCAGCCAGCTAAACTGGACAGGGGGCTTCTACAATGAGCAGTTCTTC.